These 2 T cell receptor gamma chains share one sample of origin, sequenced in a study of gamma-delta chains in newborns, infants, children (dated by TCRdb to the late 2010s). TCRdb shows the sequencer as Illumina MiSeq. TCRdb reran clone calling on the public reads with CATT; rows sharing one DNA sequence were then combined. For this sample the table gives roughly 600 gamma-chain clones, of which 30% to 45% were detected only once. The ten largest clones add up to roughly 35% of the sample. Material for sequencing was blood. These receptors originate from a child who was a newborn, infant or young child, either healthy, febrile or measles-vaccinated (not recorded which).

This chain joins TRGV9 and TRGJP1. In the absence of a J gene in TCRdb, the DNA was matched to germline to assign it here. V lost 4 bases and J lost 1; bases outside the gene matches: 6. Germline V gives CDR1 GITISATS, CDR2 ISYDGTV (reference sequence). CDR3 length equals 15 residues. The CDR3 sequence: CALWDPGTTGWFKIF. Here the CDR3 DNA reads TGTGCCTTGTGGGACCCAGGTACCACTGGTTGGTTCAAGATATTT.

This clone was recorded a few times. Germline and junction disagree at one end, which may indicate a read error. This sequence joins TRGV9 and TRGJP. Germline-derived CDR1 and CDR2 are GITISATS and ISYDGTV (reference sequence). The CDR3 contains 16 residues. In DNA, the CDR3 is TGTGCCTTGTGGGAGCCGAAAGAGGTGGGCAAAAAAATCAAGGTATTT. Its protein product is CALWEPKEVGKKIKVF.